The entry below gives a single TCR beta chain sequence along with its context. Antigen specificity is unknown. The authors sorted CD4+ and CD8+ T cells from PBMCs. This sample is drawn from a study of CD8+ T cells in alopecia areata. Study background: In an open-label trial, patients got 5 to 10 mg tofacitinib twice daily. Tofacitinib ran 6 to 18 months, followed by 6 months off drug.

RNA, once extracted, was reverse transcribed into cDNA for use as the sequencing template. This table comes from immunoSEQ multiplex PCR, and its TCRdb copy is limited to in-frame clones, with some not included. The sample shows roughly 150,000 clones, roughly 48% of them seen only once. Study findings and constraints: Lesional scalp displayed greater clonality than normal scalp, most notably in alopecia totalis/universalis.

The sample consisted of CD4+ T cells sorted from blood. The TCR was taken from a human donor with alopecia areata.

The CDR3 coding sequence is TGTGCCAGCAGCTTCTTAGGGGCAACCTCCTACAATGAGCAGTTCTTC. Residues: CASSFLGATSYNEQFF. This rearrangement joins TRBV5-6 to TRBJ2-1, with D possibly being TRBD1 (5 bases). This CDR3 spans 16 amino acids. The germline gives CDR1 SGHDT, CDR2 YYEEEE. Trimming cost V 2 bases and J 0 bases, with 12 bases left between them.